This TCR beta chain was sequenced for a study of T cells after posttransplantation cyclophosphamide (TCRdb year 2016). As for the study more broadly: Using TRB sequencing, the study followed how the T cell repertoire reconstituted after myeloablative bone marrow transplantation in which posttransplantation cyclophosphamide served as GVHD prophylaxis. Samples from a few dozen PTCy-treated patients and under 20 related bone marrow donors of those patients were subjected to antigen receptor sequencing. TRB sequencing was performed on blood from all 35 or so PTCy patients with 1-year posttransplant specimens. In 3 patients, up to about 3 additional blood samples taken between 2 and 5.2 years after transplant also underwent TRB sequencing, as did pretransplant blood from a handful of patients. Because TRA and TRB clonality were tightly correlated in nine or ten samples, subsequent TCR analyses were focused on TRB only. Public TRB sequences were checked against a database of over 3,500 sequences associated with responses to pathogens, tumor antigens, self-antigens and alloantigens.

In the case of this clone: It lacks a known antigen. No qualities accompany the bases; no much larger clone lies one base away.

Viable CD3+CD4+ or CD3+CD8+ cells that were CCR7+CD45RA+CD45RO-CD95-CD27+CD28+ were defined as naive T cells. Peripheral blood samples were provided by related bone marrow donors on the day of marrow donation. Mononuclear cells from peripheral blood and bone marrow were separated by Ficoll-Hypaque density centrifugation and then cryopreserved. Sorting of CD4+ and CD8+ T cells, including naive and memory subsets, was performed by FACS on a FACSAria II. The investigation overall reported the following: Donor-recipient similarity was low at 1-2 months but rose over the first year, and later blood repertoires were often dominated by donor CD8+ memory clones. Across under 50 patients, recipient CMV seropositivity and CMV reactivation were highly associated with TRB clonality; PTCy diversity was similar to CNI/methotrexate controls. The TRB repertoires of T cells infiltrating skin or the GI tract showed only limited overlap with the TRB repertoires found in blood.

Genomic DNA was the input for TRB sequencing, which was run either with the immunoSEQ assay at survey resolution or with the hsTCRB kit. For the original study's pipeline: The immunoSEQ software handled initial read processing, and the LymphoSeq R package was used for repertoire analyses. Clonality was calculated as 1 minus normalized Shannon entropy, and the Gini coefficient was also calculated for each TRB dataset. Phenotypes of unsorted samples were inferred by mapping TRB sequences from sorted subsets of the recipient or donor onto unsorted samples of the same recipient. TCRdb obtained this table from immuneACCESS and retained in-frame rearrangements with V and J assigned. These tables miss some clones; where compared with another copy, unresolved V genes account for less than half of the shortfall, and the remainder is unexplained. V and J calls plus clone size are reproduced from that table; the DNA served to infer D and trimming. This sample has around 20,000 clones in its table, and 95% to 98% of those were observed once. The ten largest account for 0.1% to 0.15% of the sample.

From the cysteine up to the phenylalanine, the CDR3 has a length of 14 residues. CDR3 DNA only is kept here, 42 bases in frame from base 1. The germline V gene supplies CDR1 SNHLY and CDR2 FYNNEI. Germline trimming amounts to 3 bases on V and 4 bases on J, with 4 as the count of junction bases outside the gene matches. The chain links TRBV2 with TRBJ1-2; TRBD1 agrees with 8 junctional bases. The sequenced sample consisted of naive CD4+ T cells sorted from PBMCs. This clonotype was sampled from a man aged 50 or older in good health, CMV-negative, and a related stem cell transplant donor. The CDR3 sequence is CASSEQGAIYGYTF. The sequenced DNA: TGTGCCAGCAGTGAGCAGGGGGCAATCTATGGCTACACCTTC.